One sample yielded the 7 T cell receptor beta chains listed below, sequenced in a study of blood T cell repertoires in COVID-19. Repertoires were generated with immunoSEQ multiplex PCR, while TCRdb's copy carries only in-frame clones and drops some. The sample lists about 130,000 clones, roughly four fifths seen once, with 3.5% to 4% in the top ten. The sequenced sample was peripheral blood. All receptors come from a woman in her forties or fifties with acute or convalescent COVID-19.

The chain recombines TRBV12-3 or TRBV12-4 with TRBJ1-3, with D tentatively TRBD1 (5 bases). The V and J ends lost 9 bases and 5 bases respectively, with 14 bases between them. The CDR3 is 13 residues long. The CDR3 nucleotides are TGTGCCAGTATGGGGGGGGAAAGAAACACCATATATTTT. It specifies CASMGGERNTIYF.

This clone was counted between two and nine times. The J gene is TRBJ2-7, the V gene TRBV12-5, with 7 nucleotides matching TRBD1. This CDR3 spans 15 amino acids. Germline CDR1 is LGHNT and CDR2 is FRNRAP. Germline trimming cut 6 bases from V and 3 bases from J; bases unmatched to any gene: 11. CDR3 coding DNA: TGTGCTAGTGGCCCTAGGGACAGAGAAAACTACGAGCAGTACTTC. Protein product: CASGPRDRENYEQYF.

This clone was found a few times. V and J are TRBV3-1 (or the pseudogene TRBV3-2) and TRBJ1-5, with a possible D match to TRBD1 (6 bases). CDR3 length: 14 residues. Germline V gene sequence: CDR1 LGHDT, CDR2 YNNKEL (reference sequence). The V and J ends lost 2 bases and 6 bases respectively, with 11 bases between them. The CDR3 sequence is CASSQTGLAQPQHF. DNA for the CDR3: TGTGCCAGCAGCCAAACAGGGTTGGCTCAGCCCCAGCATTTT.

V gene TRBV5-1 combines with J gene TRBJ2-5, with D possibly TRBD2 on 5 matching bases. The CDR3 is 15 amino acids. CDR1 and CDR2 (germline): SGHRS, YFSETQ. V lost 0 bases, J lost 2 bases, and 11 bases lay in between. The CDR3 nucleotides are TGCGCCAGCAGCTTGGTGGTTTCGGGGCAAGAGACCCAGTACTTC. Its translation: CASSLVVSGQETQYF. Full variable domain (rest looked up from reference TRBV5-1 and TRBJ2-5): KAGVTQTPRYLIKTRGQQVTLSCSPISGHRSVSWYQQTPGQGLQFLFEYFSETQRNKGNFPGRFSGRQFSNSRSEMNVSTLELGDSALYLCASSLVVSGQETQYFGPGTRLLVL.

The chain links TRBV19 to TRBJ1-2; 11 nucleotides align to TRBD1. From germline, CDR1 is LNHDA and CDR2 SQIVND (reference sequence). J gave up 8 bases and V 6 bases, and 8 bases lay outside the gene matches. This CDR3 contains 14 residues. CDR3 residues: CASRMGQGVRGYTF. Here the CDR3 DNA reads TGTGCCAGTAGGATGGGACAGGGGGTACGGGGCTACACCTTC.

J is TRBJ2-7 and V is TRBV7-6; 9 bases line up with TRBD2. With V trimmed by 0 bases and J by 4 bases, 7 bases remained unmatched. The CDR3 length is 16 residues. Looked up from germline, CDR1 is SGHVS and CDR2 is FNYEAQ. CDR3 coding DNA: TGTGCCAGCAGCTTAGCGACTGCTAGCGGGATGTACGAGCAGTACTTC. It specifies CASSLATASGMYEQYF.

The rearrangement links TRBV29-1 to TRBJ2-1; D gene ambiguous. Trimming pared 7 bases from V and 8 bases from J, leaving 12 bases between. Germline loops: CDR1 SQVTM, CDR2 ANQGSEA. This CDR3 comprises 11 residues. In DNA, the CDR3 is TGCAGCGGTTCGAGAGGCGATGAGCAGTTCTTC. The encoded protein is CSGSRGDEQFF.